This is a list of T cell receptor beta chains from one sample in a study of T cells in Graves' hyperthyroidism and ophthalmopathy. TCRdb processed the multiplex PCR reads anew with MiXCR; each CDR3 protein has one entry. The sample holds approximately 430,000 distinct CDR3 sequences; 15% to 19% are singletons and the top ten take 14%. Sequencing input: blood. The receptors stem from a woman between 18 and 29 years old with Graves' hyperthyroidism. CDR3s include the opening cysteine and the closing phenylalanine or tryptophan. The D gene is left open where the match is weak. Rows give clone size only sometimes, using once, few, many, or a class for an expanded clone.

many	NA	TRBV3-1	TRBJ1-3	CASSQGAYTIYF	TGTGCCAGCAGCCAAGGTGCATACACCATATATTTT
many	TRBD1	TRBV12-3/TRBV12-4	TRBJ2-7	CATRDSGRYEQYF	TGTGCCACCAGGGACAGTGGACGCTACGAGCAGTACTTC
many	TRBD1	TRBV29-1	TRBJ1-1	CSVLTGENTEAFF	TGCAGCGTTTTGACAGGGGAGAACACTGAAGCTTTCTTT
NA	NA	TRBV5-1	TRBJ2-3	CASSLGPATSTDTQYF	TGCGCCAGCAGCTTGGGACCAGCGACTAGCACAGATACGCAGTATTTT
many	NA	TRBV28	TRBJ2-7	CASNRPGGHSSYEQYF	TGTGCCAGCAATCGACCCGGTGGACACAGCTCCTACGAGCAGTACTTC
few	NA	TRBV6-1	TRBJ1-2	CASSSPRSSIYGYTF	TGTGCCAGCAGTTCACCTCGATCAAGCATCTATGGCTACACCTTC
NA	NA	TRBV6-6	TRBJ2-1	CASSYWQGTYNEQFF	TGTGCCAGCAGTTACTGGCAGGGGACTTACAATGAGCAGTTCTTC
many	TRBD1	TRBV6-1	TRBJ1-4	CASSTGQGLMEKLFF	TGTGCCAGCAGTACTGGACAGGGGCTTATGGAAAAACTGTTTTTT
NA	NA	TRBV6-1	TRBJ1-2	CASSSPGGPGYTF	TGTGCCAGCAGTTCCCCCGGGGGGCCTGGCTACACCTTC
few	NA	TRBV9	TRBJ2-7	CASSVGLGDYEQYF	TGTGCCAGCAGCGTAGGACTGGGAGACTACGAGCAGTACTTC
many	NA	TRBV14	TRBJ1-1	CASSHGPGTEAFF	TGTGCCAGCAGCCACGGCCCTGGCACTGAAGCTTTCTTT
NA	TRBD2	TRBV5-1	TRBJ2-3	CASSSGLAGGSSTDTQYF	TGCGCCAGCAGCTCCGGACTAGCGGGGGGATCTAGCACAGATACGCAGTATTTT
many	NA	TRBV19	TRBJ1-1	CASRDKRQEEEAFF	TGTGCCAGTAGAGATAAACGACAGGAAGAAGAAGCTTTCTTT
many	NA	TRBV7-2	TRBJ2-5	CASSLARNSQGTQYF	TGTGCCAGCAGCTTAGCGCGTAACAGCCAAGGGACCCAGTACTTC